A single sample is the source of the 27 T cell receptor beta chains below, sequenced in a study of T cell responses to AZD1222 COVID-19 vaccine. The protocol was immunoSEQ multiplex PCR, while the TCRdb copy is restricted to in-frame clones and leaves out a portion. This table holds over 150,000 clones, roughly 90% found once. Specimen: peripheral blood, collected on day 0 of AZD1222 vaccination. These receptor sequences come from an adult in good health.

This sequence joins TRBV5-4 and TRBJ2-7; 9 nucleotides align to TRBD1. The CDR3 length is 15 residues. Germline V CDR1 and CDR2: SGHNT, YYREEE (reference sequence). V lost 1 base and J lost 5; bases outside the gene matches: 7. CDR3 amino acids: CASSLTGGARDEQYF. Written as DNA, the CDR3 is TGTGCCAGCAGCTTGACAGGGGGCGCGCGGGACGAGCAGTACTTC.

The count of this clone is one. In nucleotides, the CDR3 is TGTGCCAGCAGCTTTGGGGGGACAGGGTATGGCTACACCTTC. It codes for CASSFGGTGYGYTF. V is TRBV5-6 and J is TRBJ1-2, with TRBD1 matching over 9 bases. Trimming removed 2 bases from V and 5 bases from J; junction bases left unmatched: 4. Germline V lookup: CDR1 SGHDT, CDR2 YYEEEE. CDR3 length: 14 residues.

CDR3 sequence reads: CASSLAGGGGGFF. The CDR3 bases are TGTGCCAGCAGTTTAGCGGGAGGTGGGGGAGGTTTCTTT. This chain uses TRBV12-3 or TRBV12-4 with TRBJ1-1; D might be TRBD1 (5 bases). This CDR3 is built from 13 residues. Deletions cut 0 bases from V and 13 bases from J, with 15 bases between.

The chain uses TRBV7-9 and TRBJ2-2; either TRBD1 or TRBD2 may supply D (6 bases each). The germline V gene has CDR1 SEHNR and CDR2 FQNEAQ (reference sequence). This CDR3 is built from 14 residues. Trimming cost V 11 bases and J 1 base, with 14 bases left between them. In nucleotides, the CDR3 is TGTGCCGCGGGAAGGGGGGAGAACACCGGGGAGCTGTTTTTT. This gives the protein CAAGRGENTGELFF.

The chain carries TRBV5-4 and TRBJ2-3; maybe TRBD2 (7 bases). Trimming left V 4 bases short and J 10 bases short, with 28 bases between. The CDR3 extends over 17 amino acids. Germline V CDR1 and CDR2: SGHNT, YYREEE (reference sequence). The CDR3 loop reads CASSPGQSGTIPISQYF. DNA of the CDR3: TGTGCCAGCAGCCCCGGACAGTCCGGGACTATCCCCATTTCGCAGTATTTT.

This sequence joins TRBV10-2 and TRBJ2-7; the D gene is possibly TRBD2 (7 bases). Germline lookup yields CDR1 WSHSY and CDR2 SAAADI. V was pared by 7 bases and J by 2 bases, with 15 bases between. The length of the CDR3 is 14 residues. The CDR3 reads CASTRGGDTYEQYF. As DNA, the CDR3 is TGCGCCAGCACCCGCGGGGGCGATACCTACGAGCAGTACTTC.

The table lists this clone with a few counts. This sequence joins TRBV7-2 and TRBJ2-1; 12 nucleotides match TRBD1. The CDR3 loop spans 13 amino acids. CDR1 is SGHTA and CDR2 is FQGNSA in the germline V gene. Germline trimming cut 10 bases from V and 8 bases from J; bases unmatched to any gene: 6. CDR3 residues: CAILGQGAYEQFF. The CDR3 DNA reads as TGTGCCATTCTGGGACAGGGGGCTTATGAGCAGTTCTTC.

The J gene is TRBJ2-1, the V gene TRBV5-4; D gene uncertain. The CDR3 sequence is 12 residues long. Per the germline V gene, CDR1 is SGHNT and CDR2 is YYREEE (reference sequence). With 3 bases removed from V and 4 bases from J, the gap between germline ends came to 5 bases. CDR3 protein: CASSSTYNEQFF. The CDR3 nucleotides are TGTGCCAGCAGCTCGACGTACAATGAGCAGTTCTTC.

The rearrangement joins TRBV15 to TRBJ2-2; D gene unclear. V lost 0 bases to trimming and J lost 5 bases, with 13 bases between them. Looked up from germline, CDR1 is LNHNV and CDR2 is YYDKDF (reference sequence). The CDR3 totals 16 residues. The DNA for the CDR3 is TGTGCCACCAGCAGAGAAGGTGGGCCGTTGACCGGGGAGCTGTTTTTT. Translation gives CATSREGGPLTGELFF.

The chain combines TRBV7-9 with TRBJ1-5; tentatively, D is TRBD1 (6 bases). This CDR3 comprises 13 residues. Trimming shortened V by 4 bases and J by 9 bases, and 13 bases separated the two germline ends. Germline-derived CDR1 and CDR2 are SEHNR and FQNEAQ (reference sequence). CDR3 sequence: CASSSDSVSPQHF. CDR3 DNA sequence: TGTGCCAGCAGCTCGGACAGCGTCTCGCCCCAGCATTTT.

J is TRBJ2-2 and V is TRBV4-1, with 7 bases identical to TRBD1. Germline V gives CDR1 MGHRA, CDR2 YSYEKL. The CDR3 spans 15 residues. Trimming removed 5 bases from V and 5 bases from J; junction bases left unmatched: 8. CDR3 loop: CASSKPQGVTGELFF. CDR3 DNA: TGCGCCAGCAGCAAACCTCAGGGGGTAACCGGGGAGCTGTTTTTT.

This CDR3 reads CASSPKTGNEKLFF. CDR3 DNA: TGTGCCAGCTCCCCAAAAACTGGTAATGAAAAACTGTTTTTT. The chain couples TRBV18 to TRBJ1-4; no clear D. Trimming stripped 6 bases from V and 4 bases from J, with 12 bases between. In germline, CDR1 is KGHSH, CDR2 LQKENI. There are 14 residues in the CDR3.

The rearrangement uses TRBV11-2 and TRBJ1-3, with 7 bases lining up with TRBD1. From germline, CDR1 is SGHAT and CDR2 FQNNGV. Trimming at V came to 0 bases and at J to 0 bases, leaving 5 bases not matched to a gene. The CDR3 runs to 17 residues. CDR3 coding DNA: TGTGCCAGCAGCTTAGATGGGGGGACAGTCTCTGGAAACACCATATATTTT. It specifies CASSLDGGTVSGNTIYF.

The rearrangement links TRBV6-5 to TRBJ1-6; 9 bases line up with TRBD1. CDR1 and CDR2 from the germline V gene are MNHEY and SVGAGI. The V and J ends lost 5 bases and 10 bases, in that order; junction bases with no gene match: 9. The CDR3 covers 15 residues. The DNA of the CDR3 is TGTGCCAGCAGTCCGGACAGGGGATTGAAGTCACCCCTCCACTTT. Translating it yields CASSPDRGLKSPLHF.

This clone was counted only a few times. This chain's CDR3 is CASESTGIRGEPQHF. CDR3 nucleotides: TGCGCCAGCGAGAGTACAGGGATACGGGGTGAGCCCCAGCATTTT. This rearrangement joins TRBV5-1 to TRBJ1-5, with TRBD1 as a possible D gene (6 bases). The V end lost 7 bases, the J end lost 8 bases, and 22 bases lay between the germline ends. The CDR3 loop spans 15 amino acids. Germline V CDR1 and CDR2: SGHRS, YFSETQ.

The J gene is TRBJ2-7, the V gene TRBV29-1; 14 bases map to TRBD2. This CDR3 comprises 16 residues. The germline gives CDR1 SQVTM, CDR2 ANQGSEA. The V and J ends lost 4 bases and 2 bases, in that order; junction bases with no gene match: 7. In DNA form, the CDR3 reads TGCAGCGTTGTGGGACTAGCGGGGGTGATACCCTACGAGCAGTACTTC. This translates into CSVVGLAGVIPYEQYF.

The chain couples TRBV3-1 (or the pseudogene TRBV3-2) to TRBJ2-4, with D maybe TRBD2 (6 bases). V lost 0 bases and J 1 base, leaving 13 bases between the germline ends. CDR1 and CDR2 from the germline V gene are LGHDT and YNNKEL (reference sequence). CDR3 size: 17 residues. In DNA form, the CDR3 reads TGTGCCAGCAGCCAAGATGGAGGGATGGCGGCCAAAAACATTCAGTACTTC. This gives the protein CASSQDGGMAAKNIQYF.

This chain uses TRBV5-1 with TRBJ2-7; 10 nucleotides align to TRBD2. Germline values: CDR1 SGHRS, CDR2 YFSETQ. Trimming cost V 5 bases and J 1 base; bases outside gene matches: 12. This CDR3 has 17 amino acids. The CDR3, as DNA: TGCGCCAGCAGTTATGCCGGGACTAGCGCTACTTCCTACGAGCAGTACTTC. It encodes CASSYAGTSATSYEQYF.

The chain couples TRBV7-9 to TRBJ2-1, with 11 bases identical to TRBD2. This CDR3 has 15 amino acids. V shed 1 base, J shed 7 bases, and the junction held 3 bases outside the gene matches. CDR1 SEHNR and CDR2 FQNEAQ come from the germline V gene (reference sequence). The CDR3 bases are TGTGCCAGCAGCTTAGTGGCTAGCGGGGGGAATGAGCAGTTCTTC. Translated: CASSLVASGGNEQFF.

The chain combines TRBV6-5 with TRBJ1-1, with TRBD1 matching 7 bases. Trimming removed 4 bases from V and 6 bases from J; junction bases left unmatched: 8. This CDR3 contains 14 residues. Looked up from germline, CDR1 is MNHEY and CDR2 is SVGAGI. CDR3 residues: CASSLDRVSSEAFF. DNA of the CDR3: TGTGCCAGCAGTTTAGACAGGGTAAGCTCTGAAGCTTTCTTT.

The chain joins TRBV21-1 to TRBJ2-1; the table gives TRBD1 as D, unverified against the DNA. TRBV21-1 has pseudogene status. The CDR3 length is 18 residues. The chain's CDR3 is CASSNPLAGTVADNEQFF. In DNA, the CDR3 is TGTGCCAGCAGCAACCCATTAGCCGGGACAGTGGCGGATAATGAGCAGTTCTTC.

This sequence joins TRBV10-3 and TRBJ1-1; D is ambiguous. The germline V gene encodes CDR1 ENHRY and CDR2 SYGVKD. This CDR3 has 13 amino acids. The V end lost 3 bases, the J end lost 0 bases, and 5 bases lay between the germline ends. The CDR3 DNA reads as TGTGCCATCAGTGAAGTGATGAACACTGAAGCTTTCTTT. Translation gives CAISEVMNTEAFF.

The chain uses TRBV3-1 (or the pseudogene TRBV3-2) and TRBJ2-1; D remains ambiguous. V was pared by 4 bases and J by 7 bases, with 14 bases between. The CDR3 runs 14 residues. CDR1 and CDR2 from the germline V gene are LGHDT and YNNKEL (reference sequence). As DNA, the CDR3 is TGTGCCAGCAGCCGCCAAGGGCCAAGAAATGAGCAGTTCTTC. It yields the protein CASSRQGPRNEQFF.

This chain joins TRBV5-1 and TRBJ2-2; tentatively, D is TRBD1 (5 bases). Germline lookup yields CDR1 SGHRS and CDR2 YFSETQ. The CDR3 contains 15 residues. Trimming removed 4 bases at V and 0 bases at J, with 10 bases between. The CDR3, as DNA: TGCGCCAGCAGCGCGACAGTGGCGAACACCGGGGAGCTGTTTTTT. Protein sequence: CASSATVANTGELFF. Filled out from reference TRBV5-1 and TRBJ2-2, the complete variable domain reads KAGVTQTPRYLIKTRGQQVTLSCSPISGHRSVSWYQQTPGQGLQFLFEYFSETQRNKGNFPGRFSGRQFSNSRSEMNVSTLELGDSALYLCASSATVANTGELFFGEGSRLTVL.

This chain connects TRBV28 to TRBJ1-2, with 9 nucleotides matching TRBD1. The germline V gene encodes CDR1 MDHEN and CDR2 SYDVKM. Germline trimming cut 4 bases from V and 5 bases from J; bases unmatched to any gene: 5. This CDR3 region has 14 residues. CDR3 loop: CASSSQDRGYGYTF. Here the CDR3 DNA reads TGTGCCAGCAGTTCGCAAGACAGGGGGTATGGCTACACCTTC.

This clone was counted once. The CDR3 spells CASSLGQLYEQYF. The CDR3 region has the DNA TGCGCCAGCAGCTTGGGACAATTGTACGAGCAGTACTTC. This sequence joins TRBV5-1 and TRBJ2-7; D unclear. Deletions cut 0 bases from V and 4 bases from J, with 8 bases between. The CDR3 length is 13 residues. Germline V gives CDR1 SGHRS, CDR2 YFSETQ.

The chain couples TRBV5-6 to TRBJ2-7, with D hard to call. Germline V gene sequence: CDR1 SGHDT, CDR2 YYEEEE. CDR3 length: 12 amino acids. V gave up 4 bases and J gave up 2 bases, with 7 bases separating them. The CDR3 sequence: CASSRRAYEQYF. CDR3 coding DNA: TGTGCCAGCAGCCGGAGAGCCTACGAGCAGTACTTC.